This T cell receptor (beta chain) stems from a study of patients and donors after allogeneic stem cell transplantation. Only a few counts were recorded for this clonotype. TCRdb re-called the RT-PCR reads through MiXCR, storing one row per CDR3 protein. This sample yields about a million distinct CDR3 sequences, of which more than 15% are seen a single time; 6% belongs to the top ten. V was trimmed by 1 base and J by 7 bases, leaving 10 bases between them. CDR3 size: 13 residues. This TCR came from a human donor who was either an allogeneic HSCT recipient or a stem cell or donor lymphocyte infusion donor (not recorded which). It is not recorded whose cells these are; they may come from a transplant donor. The sequenced sample consisted of blood, either unsorted or a sorted T cell fraction (not recorded which). The V and J genes are TRBV12-3 or TRBV12-4 and TRBJ2-5; D gene uncertain. CDR3 region: CASSLGTPGTQYF. For the CDR3, the DNA is TGTGCCAGCAGTTTAGGGACCCCCGGGACCCAGTACTTC.